Following are 16 T cell receptor beta chains from one sample sequenced in a study of cytomegalovirus exposure and HLA in healthy donors. The PCR had 60 Vbeta and 13 Jbeta primers. Libraries were prepared by immunoSEQ multiplex PCR; TCRdb keeps only in-frame clonotypes and omits some of them. The sample holds about 89,000 clones, roughly 86% seen once. Sequencing was carried out using PBMCs. These receptors were collected from a man aged 25 to 45 in good health and CMV-seropositive.

The CDR3 sequence: CASSEGTGNEKLFF. In DNA form, the CDR3 reads TGTGCCAGCAGTGAAGGGACAGGGAATGAAAAACTGTTTTTT. V gene TRBV6-4 combines with J gene TRBJ1-4; TRBD1 matches 9 bases. Per germline, CDR1 MRHNA and CDR2 SNTAGT. The V gene end was trimmed by 3 bases and the J gene end by 5 bases; junction bases not matched to a gene: 1. The CDR3 spans 14 residues.

The chain employs TRBV5-1 and TRBJ2-3, with TRBD2 matching over 11 bases. The CDR3 spans 18 residues. V lost 0 bases and J lost 0; bases outside the gene matches: 6. Germline V gene lookup returns CDR1 SGHRS and CDR2 YFSETQ. CDR3 sequence reads: CASSLGTSGLYSTDTQYF. The CDR3 DNA is TGCGCCAGCAGCTTGGGGACTAGCGGGCTATATAGCACAGATACGCAGTATTTT. Full variable domain (rest looked up from reference TRBV5-1 and TRBJ2-3): KAGVTQTPRYLIKTRGQQVTLSCSPISGHRSVSWYQQTPGQGLQFLFEYFSETQRNKGNFPGRFSGRQFSNSRSEMNVSTLELGDSALYLCASSLGTSGLYSTDTQYFGPGTRLTVL.

This sequence joins TRBV13 and TRBJ2-5; TRBD2 matches 9 bases. The J call is in doubt because the DNA end fits TRBJ2-7 better. The CDR3 covers 15 residues. CDR1 is PRHDT and CDR2 is FYEKMQ in the germline V gene (reference sequence). CDR3: CASSSIAGDSYEQYF. In DNA form, the CDR3 reads TGTGCCAGCAGCTCCATAGCGGGGGACTCCTACGAGCAGTACTTC.

J is TRBJ2-5 and V is TRBV27, with a possible D match to TRBD2 (7 bases). V was shortened by 0 bases and J by 4 bases, with 18 bases between the two germline ends. The CDR3 is 17 amino acids. Germline values: CDR1 MNHEY, CDR2 SMNVEV (reference sequence). Here the CDR3 reads CASSLSMRGGSRETQYF. The CDR3, as DNA: TGTGCCAGCAGTTTATCAATGAGGGGGGGGTCTAGAGAGACCCAGTACTTC.

The chain is built from TRBV27 and TRBJ2-1, with unresolved D. V shed 5 bases and J shed 0 bases, with 17 bases lying between them. This CDR3 comprises 17 residues. CDR1 MNHEY and CDR2 SMNVEV come from the germline V gene (reference sequence). The CDR3 reads CASSPEIYSSSYNEQFF. The CDR3 coding sequence is TGTGCCAGCAGTCCGGAGATTTACTCGAGCTCCTACAATGAGCAGTTCTTC.

This chain uses TRBV7-9 with TRBJ1-6; D is unclear. The CDR3 consists of 16 residues. V was cut by 5 bases and J by 5 bases, with 16 bases left in between. Germline assignment: CDR1 SEHNR and CDR2 FQNEAQ (reference sequence). The DNA of the CDR3 is TGTGCCAGCAGCCTCGCACACTGGGAGAATAATTCACCCCTCCACTTT. This translates into CASSLAHWENNSPLHF.

V is TRBV4-1 and J is TRBJ2-3, with 9 positions matching TRBD2. The germline V gene has CDR1 MGHRA and CDR2 YSYEKL. This CDR3 has 16 amino acids. V was clipped by 0 bases and J by 0 bases; unmatched bases: 1. As DNA, the CDR3 is TGCGCCAGCAGCCAAGATCTAGCGGGGAGCACAGATACGCAGTATTTT. It yields the protein CASSQDLAGSTDTQYF.

This chain connects TRBV6-5 to TRBJ2-5, with D possibly TRBD1 on 6 matching bases. V was clipped by 4 bases and J by 1 base, with 10 bases between them. Germline V CDR1 and CDR2: MNHEY, SVGAGI. This CDR3 region has 14 residues. Written as DNA, the CDR3 is TGTGCCAGCAGTTCTCGACAGGTCCAAGAGACCCAGTACTTC. The encoded protein is CASSSRQVQETQYF.

This clone is a singleton in its sample. This chain uses TRBV6-5 with TRBJ1-2; TRBD1 might be the D (5 bases). The germline gives CDR1 MNHEY, CDR2 SVGAGI. Trimming took off 10 bases at V and 8 bases at J, with 17 bases between the two ends. This CDR3 region has 12 residues. This chain's CDR3 is CATSMGRGGYTF. The CDR3 nucleotides are TGTGCCACATCAATGGGGAGGGGAGGCTACACCTTC.

The chain joins TRBV5-1 to TRBJ1-3; tentatively, D is TRBD1 (5 bases). From germline, CDR1 is SGHRS and CDR2 YFSETQ. The CDR3 is 14 residues long. Trimming cost V 5 bases and J 1 base, with 10 bases left between them. CDR3 sequence reads: CASRPQGSGNTIYF. CDR3 DNA: TGCGCCAGCAGGCCGCAGGGATCTGGAAACACCATATATTTT.

The chain is built from TRBV5-1 and TRBJ2-1, with 7 bases aligning to TRBD2. The ends lost 0 bases at V and 0 bases at J; junction bases unmatched: 12. The CDR3 spans 19 residues. Per germline, CDR1 SGHRS and CDR2 YFSETQ. The CDR3 is CASSLGDLSGWSSYNEQFF. DNA of the CDR3: TGCGCCAGCAGCTTGGGGGACCTTAGCGGGTGGAGCTCCTACAATGAGCAGTTCTTC.

The chain carries TRBV4-1 and TRBJ2-7; D might be TRBD1 (5 bases). The V end lost 4 bases, the J end lost 2 bases, and 12 bases lay between the germline ends. The CDR3 has 14 amino acids. CDR1 and CDR2 from the germline V gene are MGHRA and YSYEKL. CDR3 protein: CASSPSQDAYEQYF. The CDR3 DNA follows: TGCGCCAGCAGCCCCTCACAGGATGCCTACGAGCAGTACTTC.

Here the CDR3 DNA reads TGTGCCAGCGCCAGGGGCGGTTATAATTCACCCCTCCACTTT. Amino acid sequence: CASARGGYNSPLHF. V is TRBV13 and J is TRBJ1-6; weak D call: TRBD1 (6 bases). V was trimmed by 8 bases and J by 4 bases, leaving 12 bases between them. This CDR3 spans 14 amino acids. Germline V gives CDR1 PRHDT, CDR2 FYEKMQ (reference sequence).

This clone was detected only once. The rearrangement joins TRBV30 to TRBJ1-5; 8 positions match TRBD1. This CDR3 comprises 13 residues. Germline CDR1 and CDR2: GTSNPN and SVGIG (reference sequence). V was pared by 3 bases and J by 7 bases, with 5 bases of the junction left unmatched. CDR3 sequence (DNA): TGTGCCTGGAGCCTGACAGGGGACCAGCCCCAGCATTTT. Encoded protein: CAWSLTGDQPQHF.

The chain uses TRBV2 and TRBJ2-1; TRBD2 agrees at 7 bases. Trimming at V came to 11 bases and at J to 8 bases, leaving 15 bases not matched to a gene. This CDR3 has 14 residues. Germline V gene data show CDR1 as SNHLY and CDR2 as FYNNEI. The chain's CDR3 is CAGGGLGFVDEQFF. As DNA, the CDR3 is TGTGCCGGGGGGGGACTCGGCTTTGTGGATGAGCAGTTCTTC.

This sequence joins TRBV5-1 and TRBJ2-3; tentative D call: TRBD2 (5 bases). V shed 4 bases and J shed 5 bases, with 14 bases lying between them. From germline, CDR1 is SGHRS and CDR2 YFSETQ. CDR3 size: 14 residues. This CDR3 is CASSSERTRDTQYF. CDR3 DNA sequence: TGCGCCAGCAGCAGCGAGCGGACCCGAGATACGCAGTATTTT.